A single sample is the source of the 4 T cell receptor beta chains below, sequenced in a study of early T cells in non-severe SARS-CoV-2 infection. One entry per CDR3 protein, called by TCRdb with MiXCR from the 5' RACE reads. The sample carries fewer than 55,000 distinct CDR3 sequences, 9.1% recorded once. Sequenced sample: whole blood. Receptor source: an adult who was a healthcare worker with PCR-confirmed SARS-CoV-2 infection or an uninfected control (not recorded which).

This clonotype was observed many times. The J gene is TRBJ2-3, the V gene TRBV15; D not resolved. The CDR3 consists of 16 residues. Trimming took off 5 bases at V and 6 bases at J, with 21 bases between the two ends. Germline assignment: CDR1 LNHNV and CDR2 YYDKDF (reference sequence). CDR3 residues: CATSAPRAAAMDTQYF. The CDR3 DNA reads as TGTGCCACCAGCGCCCCCCGGGCGGCCGCAATGGATACGCAGTATTTT. Full variable domain (missing parts from reference TRBV15 and TRBJ2-3): DAMVIQNPRYQVTQFGKPVTLSCSQTLNHNVMYWYQQKSSQAPKLLFHYYDKDFNNEADTPDNFQSRRPNTSFCFLDIRSPGLGDTAMYLCATSAPRAAAMDTQYFGPGTRLTVL.

A few counts support this clonotype. The chain combines TRBV28 with TRBJ2-6, with D uncertain. The CDR3 length is 13 residues. Trimming left V 4 bases short and J 2 bases short, with 3 bases between. Germline V gene data show CDR1 as MDHEN and CDR2 as SYDVKM. CDR3 DNA: TGTGCCAGCAGTTCCCCTGGGGCCAACGTCCTGACTTTC. Translation: CASSSPGANVLTF.

This clonotype was counted ten times or more. V and J are TRBV4-3 and TRBJ2-3; D not certain. Germline V gene data show CDR1 as LGHNA and CDR2 as YSLEER. The CDR3 sequence is 16 residues long. V lost 3 bases, J lost 1 base, and 14 bases lay in between. CDR3 sequence reads: CASSHFSGVGTDTQYF. DNA of the CDR3: TGCGCCAGCAGCCACTTCTCTGGGGTGGGCACAGATACGCAGTATTTT.

This clonotype was detected ten times or more. The chain recombines TRBV7-2 with TRBJ2-7, with 7 bases matching TRBD2. Germline lookup yields CDR1 SGHTA and CDR2 FQGNSA. This CDR3 comprises 17 residues. The V segment lost 3 bases and the J segment 3 bases; nucleotides outside the gene matches: 14. The CDR3 loop reads CASSFSLVGGALYEQYF. As DNA, the CDR3 is TGTGCCAGCAGCTTCTCGCTAGTGGGAGGGGCCCTCTACGAGCAGTACTTC. Combining the CDR3 with reference TRBV7-2 and TRBJ2-7 gives the whole variable domain GAGVSQSPSNKVTEKGKDVELRCDPISGHTALYWYRQSLGQGLEFLIYFQGNSAPDKSGLPSDRFSAERTGGSVSTLTIQRTQQEDSAVYLCASSFSLVGGALYEQYFGPGTRLTVT.